These T cell receptor beta chains were read from a single sample in a study of a mutant IDH1 vaccine in newly diagnosed glioma. Their antigen targets remain unknown. Assay used: immunoSEQ multiplex PCR; TCRdb lists only in-frame clones, some missing. Of tens of thousands of clones detected, roughly four fifths appear once; the ten largest clones hold about 3.2%. Sequencing used PBMCs, obtained from a glioma patient whose treatment included an IDH1 peptide vaccine. The receptor source for this set is a woman aged 50 to 65 with glioma. Each CDR3 is given with its conserved first and last residue. A D gene is named only where the DNA matches it firmly. Part of the rows lack a size; the others show once, few, many or a class for expanded clones.

D	size	V	J	DNA	CDR3
TRBD1	.	TRBV14	TRBJ2-7	TGTGCCAGCAGCCAAGATAACAGGGGGGACGAGCAGTACTTC	CASSQDNRGDEQYF
.	.	TRBV10-3	TRBJ1-2	TGTGCCATCAGTGACGGACTTATCTATGGCTACACCTTC	CAISDGLIYGYTF
TRBD2	.	TRBV4-1	TRBJ2-3	TGCGCCAGCAGCCCCGACGCACTAGCGGGAGTAGGGGGCTGGTCAGATACGCAGTATTTT	CASSPDALAGVGGWSDTQYF
.	.	TRBV4-1	TRBJ1-1	TGCGCCAGCAGCCAAGATAGAGGGGTGGGGGTTCGCACTGAAGCTTTCTTT	CASSQDRGVGVRTEAFF
TRBD1	.	TRBV6-6	TRBJ1-2	TGTGCCAGCAGGTCGGACAGGGGCCTCTTCTATGGCTACACCTTC	CASRSDRGLFYGYTF
.	.	TRBV5-1	TRBJ1-2	TGCGCCAGCAGCTCCTATGGCTACACCTTC	CASSSYGYTF
.	.	TRBV9	TRBJ2-5	TGTGCCAGCAGCGTATCAGCGAGGGGAGACCAAGAGACCCAGTACTTC	CASSVSARGDQETQYF
TRBD1	.	TRBV27	TRBJ2-3	TGTGCCAGCAACCTACAGGGGATCGGCACAGATACGCAGTATTTT	CASNLQGIGTDTQYF
TRBD1	few	TRBV5-1	TRBJ1-1	TGCGCCAGCAGCGGGACAGCGAACACTGAAGCTTTCTTT	CASSGTANTEAFF
TRBD2	.	TRBV29-1	TRBJ2-1	TGCAGCGTTGAACTAGCGGGGGGGCTGAATGAGCAGTTCTTC	CSVELAGGLNEQFF
.	.	TRBV6-5	TRBJ2-5	TGTGCCAGCAGTTACTCGACGGCCCAAGAGACCCAGTACTTC	CASSYSTAQETQYF
.	.	TRBV19	TRBJ2-7	TGTGCCAGTAGTATCTCTGGACAGAAAACCTACGAGCAGTACTTC	CASSISGQKTYEQYF
.	.	TRBV23-1	TRBJ1-1	TGCGCCAGCAGTCATCTCCTCAACCCCAGGAACACTGAAGCTTTCTTT	CASSHLLNPRNTEAFF
.	.	TRBV4-1	TRBJ1-4	TGCGCCAGCAGCCAATTTGGCATAAATGAAAAACTGTTTTTT	CASSQFGINEKLFF
.	.	TRBV5-1	TRBJ2-3	TGCGCCAGCAGCCTCAGAGCGGATACGCAGTATTTT	CASSLRADTQYF
.	.	TRBV7-9	TRBJ2-2	TGTGCCAGCAGCTTAGGGGCAGGGGTGGACACCGGGGAGCTGTTTTTT	CASSLGAGVDTGELFF
.	.	TRBV13	TRBJ1-1	TGTGCCAGCAGCCCTCGTGGGGGGGAAGCTTTCTTT	CASSPRGGEAFF
.	.	TRBV14	TRBJ2-7	TGTGCCAGCAGCCAAGAATTCTGGCACGAGCAGTACTTC	CASSQEFWHEQYF
TRBD1	.	TRBV7-2	TRBJ1-2	TGTGCCAGCAGCTTTGCAGGACAGGGGTTTTATGGCTACACCTTC	CASSFAGQGFYGYTF
.	.	TRBV19	TRBJ1-2	TGTGCCAGTAGTATCCTTTCGACAGTAAACTATGGCTACACCTTC	CASSILSTVNYGYTF
.	.	TRBV5-4	TRBJ1-1	TGTGCCAGCAGCTTGGAACCAGCGATGAACACTGAAGCTTTCTTT	CASSLEPAMNTEAFF
.	.	TRBV19	TRBJ2-1	TGTGCCAGTAGTTCGCGGCAGGGGTGGAATGAGCAGTTCTTC	CASSSRQGWNEQFF
.	.	TRBV5-6	TRBJ1-6	TGTGCCAGCAGCTTTGACACTGATTCACCCCTCCACTTT	CASSFDTDSPLHF
.	.	TRBV19	TRBJ1-5	TGTGCCAGTAGTTCAACAGCCCCCCAGCCCCAGCATTTT	CASSSTAPQPQHF
.	.	TRBV18	TRBJ1-2	TGTGCCAGCTCACCAGAGCAGGGTGAGGGCTACACCTTC	CASSPEQGEGYTF
TRBD1	.	TRBV5-1	TRBJ1-4	TGCGCCAGCAGCCCCGGCCCGGGACAGGGGGCAACTAATGAAAAACTGTTTTTT	CASSPGPGQGATNEKLFF
.	.	TRBV18	TRBJ1-2	TGTGCCAGCTCACCACCAAGAGGACCCAATAACTATGGCTACACCTTC	CASSPPRGPNNYGYTF